This paragraph covers one TCR beta chain sequence. Its antigen is currently unknown. This specimen comes from a study of radiotherapy plus CTLA-4 blockade in lung cancer. Across the whole study: With about a third of patients having disease control, objective responses were seen in approximately 17%. Study results and caveats: TCR clones from tumors expanded in blood after radiotherapy plus ipilimumab. Early blood T cell clone dynamics, with interferon-beta, were reported to best predict response.

Germline V CDR1 and CDR2: SGHVS, FQNEAQ. Trimming removed 1 base from V and 4 bases from J, with 13 bases in between. The CDR3 runs 15 residues. TCRdb's table, derived via immunoSEQ multiplex PCR, lists solely in-frame clones and lacks some. The table includes over 11,000 clones, more than 70% detected once. The chain joins TRBV7-8 to TRBJ1-2; the D gene is possibly TRBD1 (5 bases). The TCR was taken from a human donor with non-small cell lung cancer that progressed on radiotherapy plus ipilimumab. Some clones in this sample may be carry-over from other donors' samples. Sample: peripheral blood, taken from a patient treated with radiotherapy plus ipilimumab. CDR3 DNA sequence: TGTGCCAGCAGCTTAGGAAAGGGGCAGGGCTATGGCTACACCTTC. This gives the protein CASSLGKGQGYGYTF.